The present TCR beta chain was sequenced within a study of blood T cell repertoires in COVID-19. Across the whole study: PBMCs, B-cell-depleted T cells, or T cells provided the cDNA or gDNA that made up the material.

This table comes from immunoSEQ multiplex PCR, and its TCRdb copy is limited to in-frame clones, with some not included. The sample includes 300,000 to 350,000 clones, around 90% of them seen just once. V lost 4 bases and J lost 0; bases outside the gene matches: 2. This CDR3 comprises 14 residues. From germline, CDR1 is LGHDT and CDR2 YNNKEL (reference sequence). The chain couples TRBV3-1 (or the pseudogene TRBV3-2) to TRBJ2-7; 8 bases map to TRBD2. The receptor was derived from a man younger than 30 with active or convalescent COVID-19. Sequencing was carried out using peripheral blood. The CDR3 here is CASSPSGFSYEQYF. DNA for the CDR3: TGTGCCAGCAGCCCTAGCGGGTTCTCCTACGAGCAGTACTTC.